Presented here are 2 T cell receptor beta chains from one specimen sequenced in a study of CD8 T cell repertoires and HIV-1 epitope variants. The method was immunoSEQ multiplex PCR; TCRdb's version includes in-frame clones alone and lacks a portion of them. This sample has about 5,600 clones, with 50% to 75% found just once. Antigens for these TCRs are unknown. Sequencing was carried out using cultured CD8+ T cells derived from PBMCs. Receptor source: a male donor with HIV.

The chain joins TRBV18 to TRBJ1-5; tentatively, D is TRBD1 (5 bases). Looked up from germline, CDR1 is KGHSH and CDR2 is LQKENI. Trimming stripped 3 bases from V and 8 bases from J, with 17 bases between. This CDR3 is 15 amino acids long. The CDR3 sequence is CASSPNGAKEEPQHF. CDR3 coding DNA: TGTGCCAGCTCACCGAACGGGGCGAAAGAGGAGCCCCAGCATTTT.

The chain recombines TRBV7-2 with TRBJ2-5; 12 nucleotides line up with TRBD2. CDR3 length: 16 amino acids. The germline V gene encodes CDR1 SGHTA and CDR2 FQGNSA. Trimming took 1 base from V and 5 from J; bases not matched to a gene: 5. CDR3 DNA: TGTGCCAGCAGCTTAGGGCTAGCGGGGGGGCTGGAGACCCAGTACTTC. Protein product: CASSLGLAGGLETQYF.